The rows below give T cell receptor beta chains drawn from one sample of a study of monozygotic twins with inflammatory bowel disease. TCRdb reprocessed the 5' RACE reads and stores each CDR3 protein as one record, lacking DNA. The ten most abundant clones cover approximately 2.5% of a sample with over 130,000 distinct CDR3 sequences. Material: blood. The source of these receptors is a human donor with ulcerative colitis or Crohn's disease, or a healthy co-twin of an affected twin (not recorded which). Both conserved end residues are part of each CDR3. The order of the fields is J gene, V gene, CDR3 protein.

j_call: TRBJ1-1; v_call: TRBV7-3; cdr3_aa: CASNDRGRTEAFF
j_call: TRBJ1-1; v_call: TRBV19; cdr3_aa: CASSIGRGTAAQYTEAFF
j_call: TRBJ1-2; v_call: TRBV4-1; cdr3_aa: CASSRPLGSFYGYTF
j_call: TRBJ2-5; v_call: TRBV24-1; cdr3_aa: CATSDFGGTGGRETQYF
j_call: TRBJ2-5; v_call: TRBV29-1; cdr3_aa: CSVVSAGGAQETQYF
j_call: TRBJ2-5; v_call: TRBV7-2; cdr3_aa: CASSLGTLSETQYF
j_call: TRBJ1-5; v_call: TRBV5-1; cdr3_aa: CASSTGVGNQPQHF
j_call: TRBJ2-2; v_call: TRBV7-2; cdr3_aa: CASSFNKAGELFF
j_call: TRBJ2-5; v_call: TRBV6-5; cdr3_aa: CASRTREETQYF
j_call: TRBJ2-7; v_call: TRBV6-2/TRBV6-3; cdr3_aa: CASKGGLYEQYF
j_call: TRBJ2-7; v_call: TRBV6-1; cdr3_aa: CASSPPGSNSYEQYF
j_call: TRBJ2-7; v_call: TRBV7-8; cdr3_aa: CASSPWTGENEQYF
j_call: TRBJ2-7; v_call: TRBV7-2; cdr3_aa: CASSTSGPSYEQYF
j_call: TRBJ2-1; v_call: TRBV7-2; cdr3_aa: CASSLEPSGLSYNEQFF
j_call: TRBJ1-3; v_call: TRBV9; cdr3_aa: CASSVSGLVSGNTIYF
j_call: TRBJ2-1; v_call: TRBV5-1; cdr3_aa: CASSFGGDGQFF
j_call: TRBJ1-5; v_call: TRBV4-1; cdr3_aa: CASSQAGASNQPQHF
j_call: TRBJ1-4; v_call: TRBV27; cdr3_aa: CASRSGQPNEKLFF
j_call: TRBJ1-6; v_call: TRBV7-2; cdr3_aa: CASSFYWGNDNSPLHF
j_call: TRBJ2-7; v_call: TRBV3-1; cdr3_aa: CASSPRAVRVYEQYF
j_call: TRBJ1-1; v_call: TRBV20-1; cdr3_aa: CSARVKARYTEAFF
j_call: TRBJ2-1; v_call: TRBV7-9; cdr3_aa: CASSLASGHYNEQFF
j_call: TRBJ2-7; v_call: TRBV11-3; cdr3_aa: CASSPRPDHEQYF
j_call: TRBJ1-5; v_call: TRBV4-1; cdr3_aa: CASSQADRVNNQPQHF
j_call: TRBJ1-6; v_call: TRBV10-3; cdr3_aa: CAIRQTGTTTLHF
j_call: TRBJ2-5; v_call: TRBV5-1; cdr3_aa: CASSSQGPETQYF
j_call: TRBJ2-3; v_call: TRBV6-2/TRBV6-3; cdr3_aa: CASSYMQAFRDTQYF
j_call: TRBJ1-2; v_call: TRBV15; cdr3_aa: CATSRDRTGKGYTF
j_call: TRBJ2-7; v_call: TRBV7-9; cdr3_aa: CASSLGQGRDEQYF
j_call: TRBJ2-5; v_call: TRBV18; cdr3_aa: CASSPPAWKETQYF
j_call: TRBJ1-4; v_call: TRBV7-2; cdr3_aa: CASSLSGVREKLFF